The T cell receptor (beta chain) described here comes from a study of response to subunit inactivated influenza vaccine (dated by TCRdb to between 2018 and 2020). Regarding the research as a whole: Deep quantitative profiling of the T cell receptor repertoire was used in the study to follow responses to a trivalent subunit inactivated influenza vaccine.

The investigation overall reported the following: It was suggested by the authors that each seasonal influenza vaccination may recruit only a limited number of new T cells.

On this clonotype: Its binding antigen is unknown. No qualities accompany the bases; no much larger clone lies one base away.

Library preparation was by RT-PCR. Sequencer: Illumina HiSeq 2500. TCRdb reanalyzed the raw reads on its own, using fastp at Q25 for trimming and MiXCR for clone calling, and kept in-frame beta chains. Each entry merges the rows of one CDR3 protein and shows their most common DNA and genes. Present in this sample are under 950,000 distinct CDR3 sequences, around 20% of which were seen just once. The top ten constitute 10% to 13% of the sample. This clonotype was sampled from a man aged 50 to 59 who received an inactivated influenza vaccine. Donor details come from another sample of the same person, matched by shared clones. Sequences were derived from PBMCs from blood, sampled more than 4 days after vaccination.

The nucleotides read TGTGCCACCAGCAGAGATCCCCAAGGGGAGCTGTTTTTT. This codes for CATSRDPQGELFF. Here the chain combines TRBV15 and TRBJ2-2; the D gene lacks a confident call. V and J are truncated by 0 bases and 8 bases respectively, leaving an intervening sequence of 7 bases. The CDR3 sequence holds 13 residues, the cysteine and phenylalanine included. The only DNA kept is the CDR3, 39 bases in frame from the first base. CDR1 and CDR2, per the germline V gene (reference sequence), are LNHNV and YYDKDF.